The 15 T cell receptor beta chains below were found in one sample sequenced in a study of cytomegalovirus exposure and HLA in healthy donors. TCRdb keeps only in-frame clones here, not all; method: immunoSEQ multiplex PCR. The sample holds about 64,000 clones, just over 90% seen once. Sequencing was done on a sample of PBMCs. Every receptor here comes from a woman aged 18 to 35 in good health and CMV-seronegative.

The CDR3, as DNA: TGTGCCAGCAGCTCTATTCACGGGGCTGAAGCTTTCTTT. It encodes CASSSIHGAEAFF. This rearrangement joins TRBV7-8 to TRBJ1-1; D is undetermined. The CDR3 is 13 amino acids. The germline V and J ends were trimmed by 4 bases and 6 bases, with 12 bases remaining between them. In germline, CDR1 is SGHVS, CDR2 FQNEAQ.

This rearrangement joins TRBV27 to TRBJ1-2, with D hard to call. The CDR3 length is 13 residues. In germline, CDR1 is MNHEY, CDR2 SMNVEV (reference sequence). V shed 5 bases and J shed 2 bases, with 9 bases lying between them. CDR3 bases: TGTGCCAGCAGTAAATCGAGCAACTATGGCTACACCTTC. Protein sequence: CASSKSSNYGYTF.

The J gene is TRBJ1-4, the V gene TRBV2, with D perhaps TRBD1 (5 bases). Germline V gene sequence: CDR1 SNHLY, CDR2 FYNNEI. This CDR3 has 15 amino acids. V lost 7 bases, J lost 8 bases, and 20 bases lay in between. CDR3 protein: CASIGDQGVSEKLFF. In DNA form, the CDR3 reads TGTGCCAGCATTGGGGATCAGGGTGTTAGCGAAAAACTGTTTTTT.

V gene TRBV27 combines with J gene TRBJ1-1; 7 bases agree with TRBD1. Germline V gene data show CDR1 as MNHEY and CDR2 as SMNVEV (reference sequence). The CDR3 is 14 residues long. Losses at the gene ends were 3 bases for V and 4 bases for J; bases not matched to a gene: 5. The CDR3 protein is CASSFATGSTEAFF. The DNA of the CDR3 is TGTGCCAGCAGTTTCGCGACAGGGAGCACTGAAGCTTTCTTT.

This clone was picked up one time. V usage is TRBV21-1 and J usage is TRBJ2-3; the table's TRBD2 call for D was not verified on the DNA. TRBV21-1 is a known pseudogene. CDR3 length: 13 amino acids. The CDR3 here is CASSKKGGDTQYF. The CDR3 DNA is TGTGCCAGCAGCAAAAAGGGCGGGGATACGCAGTATTTT.

This chain uses TRBV15 with TRBJ2-5; 9 bases match TRBD1. Losses at the gene ends were 3 bases for V and 2 bases for J; bases not matched to a gene: 7. In germline, CDR1 is LNHNV, CDR2 YYDKDF (reference sequence). The CDR3 loop spans 16 amino acids. CDR3 loop: CATSSADRGTQETQYF. DNA for the CDR3: TGTGCCACCAGCAGTGCCGACAGGGGGACTCAAGAGACCCAGTACTTC.

This clone was recorded only once. The chain employs TRBV5-1 and TRBJ2-7; possible D gene TRBD2, 6 bases. With 4 bases removed from V and 3 bases from J, the gap between germline ends came to 23 bases. This CDR3 has 17 amino acids. Germline loops: CDR1 SGHRS, CDR2 YFSETQ. The CDR3 region is CASSPRGGANLYYEQYF. DNA for the CDR3: TGCGCCAGCAGCCCGAGAGGCGGGGCAAACCTATACTACGAGCAGTACTTC.

The rearrangement uses TRBV5-6 and TRBJ2-7; TRBD2 matches at 10 bases. The germline V gene encodes CDR1 SGHDT and CDR2 YYEEEE. CDR3 size: 15 residues. V dropped 4 bases and J dropped 4; count of bases not matched to a gene: 8. CDR3 in DNA: TGTGCCAGCAGCCCCCCTAGCGGGAGTGTGTACGAGCAGTACTTC. Its protein product is CASSPPSGSVYEQYF.

This chain joins TRBV11-3 and TRBJ2-2; 8 bases fit TRBD2. CDR1 SGHNT and CDR2 YENEEA come from the germline V gene. This CDR3 spans 16 amino acids. Losses at the gene ends were 4 bases for V and 0 bases for J; bases not matched to a gene: 4. DNA of the CDR3: TGTGCCAGCAGCTCCCTGACTAGCGCGAACACCGGGGAGCTGTTTTTT. This gives the protein CASSSLTSANTGELFF.

The chain couples TRBV2 to TRBJ1-1; D gene ambiguous. V was clipped by 6 bases and J by 7 bases, with 15 bases between them. From germline, CDR1 is SNHLY and CDR2 FYNNEI. The CDR3 consists of 13 residues. The CDR3, as DNA: TGTGCCAGCAGACTCACAAGCGGAGGTGAAGCTTTCTTT. Protein sequence: CASRLTSGGEAFF.

The chain links TRBV11-2 to TRBJ2-5, with D possibly TRBD2 on 6 matching bases. V shed 5 bases and J shed 1 base, with 14 bases lying between them. Germline assignment: CDR1 SGHAT and CDR2 FQNNGV. CDR3 length equals 15 residues. The CDR3 reads CASSRGRFFQETQYF. The CDR3 DNA reads as TGTGCCAGCAGCCGGGGGAGGTTCTTCCAAGAGACCCAGTACTTC.

The chain couples TRBV5-6 to TRBJ1-2; D unclear. Germline lookup yields CDR1 SGHDT and CDR2 YYEEEE. The V gene lost 1 base and the J gene lost 8 bases, with 12 bases spanning the gap. The CDR3 has 13 amino acids. CDR3 coding DNA: TGTGCCAGCAGCTTGCGGACTGCGCTGGGCTACACCTTC. Residues: CASSLRTALGYTF. Variable domain in full (rest from reference TRBV5-6 and TRBJ1-2): DAGVTQSPTHLIKTRGQQVTLRCSPKSGHDTVSWYQQALGQGPQFIFQYYEEEERQRGNFPDRFSGHQFPNYSSELNVNALLLGDSALYLCASSLRTALGYTFGSGTRLTVV.

The chain employs TRBV5-1 and TRBJ2-7; 7 bases align to TRBD2. The CDR3 contains 14 residues. Germline loops: CDR1 SGHRS, CDR2 YFSETQ. V was clipped by 6 bases and J by 4 bases; unmatched bases: 10. The CDR3 DNA sequence: TGCGCCAGCACTCGAGGGACCGGGGGGTACGAGCAGTACTTC. It specifies CASTRGTGGYEQYF.

This chain uses TRBV6-5 with TRBJ2-7, with TRBD1 matching 10 bases. After removal of 4 bases from V and 3 bases from J, the junction contained 3 bases not matched to a gene. Germline V gene lookup returns CDR1 MNHEY and CDR2 SVGAGI. The CDR3 is 14 residues long. The CDR3 region is CASSSRDRGYEQYF. The DNA for the CDR3 is TGTGCCAGCAGTTCACGGGACAGGGGCTACGAGCAGTACTTC.

V usage is TRBV4-2 and J usage is TRBJ1-2; no reliable D call. V lost 3 bases and J lost 4, with 12 bases in between. Germline loops: CDR1 LGHNA, CDR2 YNFKEQ. This CDR3 has 14 residues. CDR3 residues: CASSQGLLGYGYTF. The DNA of the CDR3 is TGTGCCAGCAGCCAGGGTCTCCTAGGCTATGGCTACACCTTC.